The rows below give T cell receptor beta chains drawn from one sample of a study of CD8+ T cells in alopecia areata. Sequencing used immunoSEQ multiplex PCR; TCRdb keeps in-frame clones, though not all of them. The sample shows 89,000 or so clones, roughly half of them seen only once. The sample was NKG2D-high CD8+ T cells sorted from blood. The source of these receptors is a human donor with alopecia areata. The CDR3 runs from the conserved cysteine through the conserved F or W. D genes are given only for firm matches. Clone size is stated in some rows and not others, as once, few, many or a class when expanded.

D gene	J gene	clone size	V gene	CDR3 protein	CDR3 DNA
.	TRBJ2-1	.	TRBV2	CASRDVYNEQFF	TGTGCCAGCAGAGACGTATACAATGAGCAGTTCTTC
.	TRBJ2-3	.	TRBV28	CASSPGQSDTQYF	TGTGCCAGCAGTCCCGGACAGTCCGATACGCAGTATTTT
.	TRBJ2-1	.	TRBV11-2	CASRYLGNEQFF	TGTGCCAGCAGATACCTTGGCAATGAGCAGTTCTTC
.	TRBJ1-5	few	TRBV12-5	CASGLGYQPQHF	TGTGCTAGTGGTTTGGGATATCAGCCCCAGCATTTT
TRBD1	TRBJ2-7	.	TRBV7-8	CASSLMEGQGYEQYF	TGTGCCAGCAGCTTAATGGAAGGACAGGGGTACGAGCAGTACTTC
.	TRBJ2-3	.	TRBV27	CASMSGLDTQYF	TGTGCCAGCATGTCGGGTTTGGATACGCAGTATTTT
.	TRBJ2-7	.	TRBV29-1	CSVDAFGTDEQYF	TGCAGCGTTGACGCGTTCGGGACCGACGAGCAGTACTTC
.	TRBJ2-1	medium-sized	TRBV11-2	CASSLLVNNEQFF	TGTGCCAGCAGCTTACTTGTGAACAATGAGCAGTTCTTC
.	TRBJ2-1	.	TRBV10-2	CASNGLHNEQFF	TGCGCCAGCAACGGGCTACATAATGAGCAGTTCTTC
.	TRBJ2-1	.	TRBV14	CASSQVARSSYNEQFF	TGTGCCAGCAGCCAAGTGGCCAGGAGCTCCTACAATGAGCAGTTCTTC
.	TRBJ2-7	few	TRBV19	CASREQSSYEQYF	TGTGCCAGTAGAGAGCAGAGCTCCTACGAGCAGTACTTC
.	TRBJ2-7	.	TRBV29-1	CSVDSRQGNEQYF	TGCAGCGTTGATTCTCGGCAGGGGAACGAGCAGTACTTC
.	TRBJ2-1	.	TRBV2	CASSEVYNEQFF	TGTGCCAGCAGTGAGGTATACAATGAGCAGTTCTTC
.	TRBJ2-5	.	TRBV7-6	CASSPPLASSGTQYF	TGTGCCAGCAGCCCACCCCTGGCGTCCTCGGGGACCCAGTACTTC
.	TRBJ1-1	.	TRBV9	CASSEFWGNTEAFF	TGTGCCAGCAGCGAGTTTTGGGGGAACACTGAAGCTTTCTTT
.	TRBJ1-2	once	TRBV7-6	CASSLEGLRYTF	TGTGCCAGCAGCTTAGAAGGGCTTCGCTACACCTTC
TRBD2	TRBJ2-7	.	TRBV5-1	CASSHSGTAYEQYF	TGCGCCAGCAGCCATAGCGGGACCGCCTACGAGCAGTACTTC
.	TRBJ2-7	.	TRBV7-9	CASSSLQGYEQYF	TGTGCCAGCAGCTCCCTCCAGGGATACGAGCAGTACTTC
.	TRBJ2-7	.	TRBV29-1	CSAIGTASYEQYF	TGCAGCGCCATAGGGACGGCCTCCTACGAGCAGTACTTC
TRBD1	TRBJ2-7	few	TRBV29-1	CSAPGQGRLEQYF	TGCAGCGCCCCAGGACAGGGGAGACTGGAGCAGTACTTC
.	TRBJ1-1	.	TRBV4-1	CASSQAKSTEAFF	TGCGCCAGCAGCCAAGCAAAGAGCACTGAAGCTTTCTTT
.	TRBJ2-1	few	TRBV5-1	CASSFLSAASYNEQFF	TGCGCCAGCAGCTTTCTTTCAGCGGCATCCTACAATGAGCAGTTCTTC
TRBD1	TRBJ1-5	.	TRBV4-1	CASSLDRGDQPQHF	TGCGCCAGCAGCCTTGACAGGGGAGATCAGCCCCAGCATTTT
.	TRBJ1-5	.	TRBV19	CASSMDPGTRNQPQHF	TGTGCCAGTAGTATGGACCCCGGGACAAGAAATCAGCCCCAGCATTTT
.	TRBJ2-7	.	TRBV2	CASSEIGNHYEQYF	TGTGCCAGCAGTGAGATCGGGAACCACTACGAGCAGTACTTC
TRBD2	TRBJ2-7	.	TRBV7-9	CASSPTGSGGGAYEQYF	TGTGCCAGCAGCCCCACGGGGTCGGGAGGGGGTGCCTACGAGCAGTACTTC
.	TRBJ2-5	.	TRBV4-3	CASSPGSGPQYF	TGCGCCAGCAGCCCAGGGTCAGGCCCCCAGTACTTC
TRBD1	TRBJ1-2	.	TRBV25-1	CASPVTGGNYGYTF	TGTGCCAGCCCAGTGACAGGGGGCAACTATGGCTACACCTTC
.	TRBJ1-6	.	TRBV30	CAWSGGLPNSPLHF	TGTGCCTGGAGTGGGGGGCTACCAAATTCACCCCTCCACTTT
.	TRBJ2-3	few	TRBV27	CASQLLNTQYF	TGTGCCAGCCAGCTGCTTAACACGCAGTATTTT
.	TRBJ2-7	.	TRBV4-1	CASSQDVGQIGAEQYF	TGCGCCAGCAGCCAAGATGTGGGGCAGATCGGGGCCGAGCAGTACTTC
TRBD2	TRBJ2-5	.	TRBV6-5	CASSYWGGETQYF	TGTGCCAGCAGTTATTGGGGGGGGGAGACCCAGTACTTC
TRBD2	TRBJ2-1	few	TRBV6-5	CASSYGLAANEQFF	TGTGCCAGCAGTTACGGGCTAGCGGCCAATGAGCAGTTCTTC
TRBD1	TRBJ2-5	.	TRBV2	CASSEGEWTGGKETQYF	TGTGCCAGCAGTGAAGGGGAATGGACAGGGGGGAAAGAGACCCAGTACTTC
.	TRBJ1-6	.	TRBV28	CASREASSYNSPLHF	TGTGCCAGCAGAGAAGCGAGCTCCTATAATTCACCCCTCCACTTT
.	TRBJ1-1	few	TRBV29-1	CSVRDGNTEAFF	TGCAGCGTACGCGATGGGAACACTGAAGCTTTCTTT
.	TRBJ2-7	few	TRBV28	CASSFRFNSYEQYF	TGTGCCAGCAGTTTTCGATTCAACTCCTACGAGCAGTACTTC
.	TRBJ1-4	few	TRBV29-1	CSVVTGDEKLFF	TGCAGCGTCGTGACAGGTGATGAAAAACTGTTTTTT
.	TRBJ2-7	few	TRBV7-8	CASSLPRDKTSYEQYF	TGTGCCAGCAGCTTACCCAGGGACAAAACCTCCTACGAGCAGTACTTC
.	TRBJ1-1	.	TRBV14	CASSEMNTEAFF	TGTGCCAGCAGCGAAATGAACACTGAAGCTTTCTTT